This T cell receptor beta chain was recorded in a study of blood T cell repertoires in COVID-19 (dated by TCRdb to the early 2020s). For the wider study: Samples covering the acute and convalescent phases of COVID-19 were provided by collaborators in the United States, Italy and Spain. A de-identified subject ID, COVID-19 status, age in years and sex were almost always included in the sample metadata. The prospective study material was composed of cDNA or gDNA derived from T cells, B-cell-depleted T cells, or PBMCs. Where available, HLA class I and class II types were taken from metadata supplied by the sample provider and were not determined by assay-based typing. Subjects who had been exposed to COVID-19, were actively infected with it, or had recovered from it provided the deeply sampled blood TCRbeta repertoires that made up the dataset. The samples were drawn from two sources: the first 160 participants of the ongoing ImmuneRACE study, and 950 to 1,500 subjects contributed by 6 global collaborators. The repertoires were released in a freely available public database meant as a resource for research on the immune response to SARS-CoV-2.

The collaborating institutions used their own protocols to collect whole blood in K2EDTA tubes. Collaborator samples were shipped for TCRbeta analysis as frozen whole blood, isolated PBMCs, or DNA extracted from either sample type. The CDR3 covers 12 residues, taking in both the cysteine and the phenylalanine. The only DNA kept is the CDR3, 36 bases in frame from the first base. The germline V gene supplies CDR1 MDHEN and CDR2 SYDVKM. V is cut back by 6 bases and J by 5 bases, with 2 bases in the junction unmatched. TCRbeta CDR3 regions were amplified from genomic DNA using the immunoSEQ Assay, a bias-controlled multiplex PCR. Processing in the source paper ran as follows. Nucleated cell counts per sample were estimated from amplification of reference gene primers within the assay. Sequence reads were collapsed and filtered to measure the absolute abundance of every unique TCRbeta CDR3 rearrangement. For each sample, productive Simpson clonality was calculated as the square root of Simpson's diversity index over productive rearrangements. The clones in this table, taken by TCRdb from immuneACCESS, are in-frame only. Not every clone is retained; where verified, under half of the shortfall comes from an unresolved V gene, and the cause of the rest is unknown. V and J calls and clone size are as listed in that table; D and trimming were resolved from the DNA. The sample table records about 150,000 clones; under 90% of these occur just once. The ten top clones hold 35% to 55% of the sample.

Broad study findings and their caveats: The quantity of clinical and demographic metadata differed by source and by participant and was supplied without curation.

As to this clone: Which antigen it targets is not known. It has no much larger one-base neighbor in the sample; base qualities were not kept.

The V gene is TRBV28 and the J gene is TRBJ1-2, with 8 bases matching TRBD1. The TCR originated in a human donor in a cohort sampled during active COVID-19. Specimen: peripheral blood. The CDR3 is CASRRTGYGYTF. The bases are TGTGCCAGCAGGAGGACAGGGTATGGCTACACCTTC.